This T cell receptor beta chain was documented in a study of blood T cell repertoires in COVID-19. Study summary: PBMCs, B-cell-depleted T cells, or T cells were the source of the cDNA or gDNA that made up the material.

This study enrolled people aged 18 to 89 from about two dozen US geographic areas. CDR3 length: 14 amino acids. Germline V gives CDR1 MNHEY, CDR2 SVGAGI. Trimming at V came to 6 bases and at J to 5 bases, leaving 7 bases not matched to a gene. Using immunoSEQ multiplex PCR, the repertoire was profiled, and TCRdb retains in-frame clones only, with some absent. The sample comprises over 120,000 clones, just over 85% of which are singletons, and about 4.1% rests with the top ten. This sequence was found in a man aged 50-60 years who had recovered from COVID-19. Source material: PBMCs or T cells enriched from blood (not recorded which). This rearrangement joins TRBV6-5 to TRBJ2-7; 10 bases agree with TRBD1. CDR3 coding DNA: TGTGCCAGCAGGAGACAGGGGGCGTCCAACGAGCAGTACTTC. Encoded protein: CASRRQGASNEQYF.